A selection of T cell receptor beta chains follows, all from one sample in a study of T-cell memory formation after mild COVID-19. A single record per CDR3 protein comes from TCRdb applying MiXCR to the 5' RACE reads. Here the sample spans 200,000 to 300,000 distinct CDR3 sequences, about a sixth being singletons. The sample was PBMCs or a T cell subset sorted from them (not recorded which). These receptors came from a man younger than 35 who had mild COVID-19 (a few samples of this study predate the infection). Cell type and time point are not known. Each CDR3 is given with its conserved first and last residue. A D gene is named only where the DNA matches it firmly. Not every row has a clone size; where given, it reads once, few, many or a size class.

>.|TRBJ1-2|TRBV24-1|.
TGTGCCACCAGTGATTCTACTAACTATGGCTACACCTTC
CATSDSTNYGYTF
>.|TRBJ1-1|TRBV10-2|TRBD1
TGCGCCAGCAGTGCTCGTGGGACAGGTGGAGTTTCAATGAACACTGAAGCTTTCTTT
CASSARGTGGVSMNTEAFF
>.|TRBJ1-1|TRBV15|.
TGTGCCACCAGCAGAGGGGGGATTCGGAACACTGAAGCTTTCTTT
CATSRGGIRNTEAFF
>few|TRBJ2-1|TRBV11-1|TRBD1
TGTGCCAGCAGCACAGGGGGCCTAAGCTTATACAATGAGCAGTTCTTC
CASSTGGLSLYNEQFF
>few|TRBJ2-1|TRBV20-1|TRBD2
TGCAGTGGGCCGACTAGCGGGGGAAATGAGCAGTTCTTC
CSGPTSGGNEQFF
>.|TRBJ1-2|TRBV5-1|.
TGCGCCAGCAGCTTGGCCGCCGGGGGAAGGGGCTACACCTTC
CASSLAAGGRGYTF
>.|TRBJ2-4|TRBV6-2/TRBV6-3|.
TGTGCCAGCAGACCCGGACTAGCCAAAAACATTCAGTACTTC
CASRPGLAKNIQYF
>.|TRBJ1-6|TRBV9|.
TGTGCCAGCAGCGTAGCTCGGGATAATTCACCCCTCCACTTT
CASSVARDNSPLHF
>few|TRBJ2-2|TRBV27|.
TGTGCCAGCAGGGGAGCCACCGGGGAGCTGTTTTTT
CASRGATGELFF
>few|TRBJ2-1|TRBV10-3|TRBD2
TGTGCCATCAGTGACCCTGGGGGGGACAATGAGCAGTTCTTC
CAISDPGGDNEQFF
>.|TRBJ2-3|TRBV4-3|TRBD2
TGCGCCAGCAGCCAAGAGGAGCGGGGGGGCACAGATACGCAGTATTTT
CASSQEERGGTDTQYF
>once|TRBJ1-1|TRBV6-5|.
TGTGCCAGCAGTCTACAGAACATGAACACTGAAGCTTTCTTT
CASSLQNMNTEAFF
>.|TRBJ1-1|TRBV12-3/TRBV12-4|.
TGTGCCAGCAGTTTCGTCATCTCCACTGAAGCTTTCTTT
CASSFVISTEAFF
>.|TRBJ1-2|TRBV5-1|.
TGCGCCAGCAGCCAAAGAGGACAGACAGATGGCTACACCTTC
CASSQRGQTDGYTF
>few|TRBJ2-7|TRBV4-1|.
TGCGCCAGCAGCCAGCTGGACACCCTTCGCGAGCAGTACTTC
CASSQLDTLREQYF
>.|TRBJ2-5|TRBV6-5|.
TGTGCCAGCGCTCAGGGGTCTGAGACCCAGTACTTC
CASAQGSETQYF
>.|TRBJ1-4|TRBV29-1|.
TGCAGCGTCCCTGGGGGTGAAAAACTGTTTTTT
CSVPGGEKLFF
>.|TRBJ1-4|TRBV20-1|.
TGCAGTGCTAGCCCCATGGGTATCAGGACTTCTGCAACTAATGAAAAACTGTTTTTT
CSASPMGIRTSATNEKLFF
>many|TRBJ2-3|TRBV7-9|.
TGTGCCAGCAGCGGTCGACAGGTTAGCACAGATACGCAGTATTTT
CASSGRQVSTDTQYF
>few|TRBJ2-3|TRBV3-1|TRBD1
TGTGCCAGCAGCCGGGGACAGGGGAACACAGATACGCAGTATTTT
CASSRGQGNTDTQYF
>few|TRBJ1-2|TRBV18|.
TGTGCCAGCTCACCAAGGGACTCCTCATTCGGGTATGGCTACACCTTC
CASSPRDSSFGYGYTF
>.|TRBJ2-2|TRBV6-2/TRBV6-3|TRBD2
TGTGCCAGCAGCTGGGGGGGCACCGGGGAGCTGTTTTTT
CASSWGGTGELFF
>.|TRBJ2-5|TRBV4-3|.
TGCGCCAGCAGCCAAGGGGACGGGTCGGCCGAGACCCAGTACTTC
CASSQGDGSAETQYF
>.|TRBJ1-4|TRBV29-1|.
TGCAGCGTTGGACTACCTCCAACTAATGAAAAACTGTTTTTT
CSVGLPPTNEKLFF
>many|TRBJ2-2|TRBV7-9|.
TGTGCCAGCAGCCGGGACTCAGTGGTGCGGGAGCTGTTTTTT
CASSRDSVVRELFF
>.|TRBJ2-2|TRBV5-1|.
TGCGCCAGCAGCTCCGGGGGCGAAGGCACCGGGGAGCTGTTTTTT
CASSSGGEGTGELFF
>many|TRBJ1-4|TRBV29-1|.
TGCAGCGTTGAGAGGGTTAATGAAAAACTGTTTTTT
CSVERVNEKLFF
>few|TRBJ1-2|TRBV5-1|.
TGCGCCAGCAGCTTCGCCGTGATCGATGGCTACACCTTC
CASSFAVIDGYTF
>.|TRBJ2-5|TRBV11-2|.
TGTGCCAGCAGCCCCTTCCTCCAGGGACGGGAGACCCAGTACTTC
CASSPFLQGRETQYF
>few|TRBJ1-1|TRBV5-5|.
TGTGCCAGCAGCTTAGGGAGAGGGGGGACTTTCTTT
CASSLGRGGTFF
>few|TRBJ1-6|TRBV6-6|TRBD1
TGTGCCAGCAGTCGACAGGGGCCTAGCTCCTATAATTCACCCCTCCACTTT
CASSRQGPSSYNSPLHF
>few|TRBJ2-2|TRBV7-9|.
TGTGCCAGCAGCTTAGGGACTCGTGGGGAGCTGTTTTTT
CASSLGTRGELFF
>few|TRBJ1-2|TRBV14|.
TGTGCCAGCAGCCGACGGACGGGAGATGGCTACACCTTC
CASSRRTGDGYTF
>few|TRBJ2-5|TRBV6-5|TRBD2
TGTGCCAGCGGACACGAAGCGGGGGGGTATGAGACCCAGTACTTC
CASGHEAGGYETQYF
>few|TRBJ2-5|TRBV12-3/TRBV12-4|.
TGTGCCAGCAGTCAAGATCCGAGGGGCCAGTACTTC
CASSQDPRGQYF
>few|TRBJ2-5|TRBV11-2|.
TGTGCCAGCAGCTTGGTCCAGTACCAAGAGACCCAGTACTTC
CASSLVQYQETQYF
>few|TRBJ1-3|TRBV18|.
TGTGCCAGCTCACCCAGACAGGACCCCTCTGGAAACACCATATATTTT
CASSPRQDPSGNTIYF
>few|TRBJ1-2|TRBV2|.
TGTGCCAGCAGTCCACCCCTTCCGAACTATGGCTACACCTTC
CASSPPLPNYGYTF